This TCR beta chain comes out of a study of T cell responses to AZD1222 COVID-19 vaccine. Overall study findings and caveats: Compared with day 0, the breadth and depth of the Spike-specific TCR repertoire rose significantly after two doses of AZD1222. No repertoire was sampled before or during the peak T cell response, only after it.

Turning to this clone: Its target is not known.

The ends lost 3 bases at V and 0 bases at J; junction bases unmatched: 2. Germline CDR1 MRHNA, CDR2 SNTAGT. The CDR3 is 15 amino acids. This table comes from immunoSEQ multiplex PCR, and its TCRdb copy is limited to in-frame clones, with some not included. The repertoire has 150,000 to 200,000 clones, about 91% of them found once; the top ten carry 1% to 1.4%. The chain recombines TRBV6-4 with TRBJ2-3; 8 bases are a match to TRBD1. The source was peripheral blood, collected 28 days after the second AZD1222 dose. The TCR sequence derives from an adult who received the AZD1222 COVID-19 vaccine. The CDR3 sequence: CASSEGQASTDTQYF. In DNA, the CDR3 is TGTGCCAGCAGTGAGGGACAGGCTAGCACAGATACGCAGTATTTT.